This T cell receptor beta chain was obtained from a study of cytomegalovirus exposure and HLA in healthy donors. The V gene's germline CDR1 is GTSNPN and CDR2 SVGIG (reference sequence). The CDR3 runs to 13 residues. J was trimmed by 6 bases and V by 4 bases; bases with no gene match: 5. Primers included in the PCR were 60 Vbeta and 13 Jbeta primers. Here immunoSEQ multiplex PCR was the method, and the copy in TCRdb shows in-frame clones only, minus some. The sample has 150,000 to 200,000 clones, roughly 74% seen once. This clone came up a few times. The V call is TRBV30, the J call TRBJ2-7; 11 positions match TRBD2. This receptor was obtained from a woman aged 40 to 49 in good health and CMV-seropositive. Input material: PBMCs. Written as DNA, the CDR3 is TGTGCCTGGACCCTTAGCGGGAGGGCCGAGCAGTACTTC. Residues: CAWTLSGRAEQYF.